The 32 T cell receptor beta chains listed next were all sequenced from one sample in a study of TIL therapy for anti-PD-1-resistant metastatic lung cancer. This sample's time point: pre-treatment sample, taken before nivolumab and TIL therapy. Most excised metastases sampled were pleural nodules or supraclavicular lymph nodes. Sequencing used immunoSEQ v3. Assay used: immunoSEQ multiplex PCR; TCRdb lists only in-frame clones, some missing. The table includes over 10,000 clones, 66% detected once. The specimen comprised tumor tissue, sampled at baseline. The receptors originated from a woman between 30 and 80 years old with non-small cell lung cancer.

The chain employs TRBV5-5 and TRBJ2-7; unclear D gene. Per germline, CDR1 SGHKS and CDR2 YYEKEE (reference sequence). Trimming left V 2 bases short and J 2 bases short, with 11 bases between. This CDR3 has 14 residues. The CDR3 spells CASSFWSPPYEQYF. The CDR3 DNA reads TGTGCCAGCAGCTTTTGGTCGCCCCCCTACGAGCAGTACTTC. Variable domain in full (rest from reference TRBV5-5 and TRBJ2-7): DAGVTQSPTHLIKTRGQQVTLRCSPISGHKSVSWYQQVLGQGPQFIFQYYEKEERGRGNFPDRFSARQFPNYSSELNVNALLLGDSALYLCASSFWSPPYEQYFGPGTRLTVT.

The CDR3 nucleotides read TGCGCCAGCAGCCACAGTGGGACTTCCACTTACAATGAGCAGTTCTTC. Translation gives CASSHSGTSTYNEQFF. V is TRBV4-1 and J is TRBJ2-1; D is possibly TRBD2 (6 bases). The CDR3 extends over 16 amino acids. CDR1 is MGHRA, CDR2 YSYEKL, per germline. The V gene lost 3 bases and the J gene lost 4 bases, with 16 bases spanning the gap.

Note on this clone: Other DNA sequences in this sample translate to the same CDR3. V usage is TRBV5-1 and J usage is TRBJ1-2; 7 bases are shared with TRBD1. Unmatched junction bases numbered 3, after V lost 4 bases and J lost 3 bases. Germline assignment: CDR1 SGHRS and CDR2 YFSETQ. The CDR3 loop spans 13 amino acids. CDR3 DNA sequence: TGCGCCAGCAGCGGGCAGGGGGACTATGGCTACACCTTC. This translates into CASSGQGDYGYTF.

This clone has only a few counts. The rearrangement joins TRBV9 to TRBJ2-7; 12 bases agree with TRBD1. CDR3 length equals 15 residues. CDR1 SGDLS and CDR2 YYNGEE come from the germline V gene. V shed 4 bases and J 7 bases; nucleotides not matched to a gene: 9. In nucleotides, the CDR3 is TGTGCCAGCAGCCTCCGGGGACAGGGGGCTGATGAGCAGTACTTC. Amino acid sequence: CASSLRGQGADEQYF.

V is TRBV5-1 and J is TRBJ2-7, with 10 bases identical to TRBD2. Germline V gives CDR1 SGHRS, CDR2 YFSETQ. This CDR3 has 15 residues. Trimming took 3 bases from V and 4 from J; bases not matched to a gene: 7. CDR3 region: CASSYLAGARYEQYF. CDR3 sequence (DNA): TGCGCCAGCAGCTACCTAGCGGGAGCTAGGTACGAGCAGTACTTC.

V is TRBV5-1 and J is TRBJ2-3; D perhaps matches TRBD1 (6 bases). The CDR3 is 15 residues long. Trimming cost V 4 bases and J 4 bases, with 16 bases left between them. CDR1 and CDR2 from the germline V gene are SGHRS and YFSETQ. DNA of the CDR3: TGCGCCAGCAGCCCGGCGACAGGACGATCAGATACGCAGTATTTT. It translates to CASSPATGRSDTQYF.

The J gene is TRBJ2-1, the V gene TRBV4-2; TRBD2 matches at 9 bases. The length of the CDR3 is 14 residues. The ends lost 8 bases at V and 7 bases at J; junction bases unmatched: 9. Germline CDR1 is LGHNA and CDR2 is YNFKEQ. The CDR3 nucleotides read TGTGCCAGCTCCGGGACTAGCAGGTGGAATGAGCAGTTCTTC. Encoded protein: CASSGTSRWNEQFF.

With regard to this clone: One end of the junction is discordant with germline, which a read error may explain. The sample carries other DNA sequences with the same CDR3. CDR3 sequence reads: CASSFTADWETQYF. In nucleotides, the CDR3 is TGTGCTAGCAGCTTTACGGCAGATTGGGAGACCCAGTACTTC. The V and J genes are TRBV5-4 and TRBJ2-5; D uncertain. Germline CDR1 and CDR2: SGHNT and YYREEE (reference sequence). This CDR3 has 14 residues.

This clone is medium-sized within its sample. The CDR3 bases are TGTGCCAGTAGCCTCAAGGGTGCCGGTTCTGGAAACACCATATATTTT. Its protein product is CASSLKGAGSGNTIYF. The chain couples TRBV19 to TRBJ1-3; D not certain. Looked up from germline, CDR1 is LNHDA and CDR2 is SQIVND (reference sequence). Trimming shortened V by 6 bases and J by 1 base, and 16 bases separated the two germline ends. This CDR3 contains 16 residues.

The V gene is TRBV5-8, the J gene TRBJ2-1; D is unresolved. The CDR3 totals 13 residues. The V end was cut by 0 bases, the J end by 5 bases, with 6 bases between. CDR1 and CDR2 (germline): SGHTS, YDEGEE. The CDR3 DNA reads TGTGCCAGCAGCTTGGAGGCAAACAATGAGCAGTTCTTC. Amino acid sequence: CASSLEANNEQFF.

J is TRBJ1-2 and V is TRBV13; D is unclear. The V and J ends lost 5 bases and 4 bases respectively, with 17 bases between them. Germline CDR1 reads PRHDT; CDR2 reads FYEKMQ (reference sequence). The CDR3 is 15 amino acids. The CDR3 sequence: CASSTRQETAYGYTF. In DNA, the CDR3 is TGTGCCAGCAGCACTAGACAAGAAACTGCCTATGGCTACACCTTC. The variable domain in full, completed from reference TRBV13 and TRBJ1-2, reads AAGVIQSPRHLIKEKRETATLKCYPIPRHDTVYWYQQGPGQDPQFLISFYEKMQSDKGSIPDRFSAQQFSDYHSELNMSSLELGDSALYFCASSTRQETAYGYTFGSGTRLTVV.

The CDR3 region has the DNA TGCGCCAGCAGCTTGGACGTCATCCCTAACTATGGCTACACCTTC. It translates to CASSLDVIPNYGYTF. The rearrangement joins TRBV5-1 to TRBJ1-2, with D uncertain. Germline V CDR1 and CDR2: SGHRS, YFSETQ. The length of the CDR3 is 15 residues. The V and J ends lost 0 bases and 0 bases respectively, with 9 bases between them.

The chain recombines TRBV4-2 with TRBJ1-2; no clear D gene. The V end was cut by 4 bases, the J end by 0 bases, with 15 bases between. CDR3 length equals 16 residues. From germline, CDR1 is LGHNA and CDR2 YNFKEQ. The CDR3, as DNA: TGTGCCAGCAGCCGTTCCGAAGGGCCTCCTAACTATGGCTACACCTTC. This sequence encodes CASSRSEGPPNYGYTF.

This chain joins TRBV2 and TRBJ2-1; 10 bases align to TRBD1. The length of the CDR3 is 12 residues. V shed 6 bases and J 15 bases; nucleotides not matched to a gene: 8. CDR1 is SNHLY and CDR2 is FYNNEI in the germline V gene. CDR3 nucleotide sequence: TGTGCCAGCAGCGCCGGGACAGGGGCTTCGTTCTTC. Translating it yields CASSAGTGASFF.

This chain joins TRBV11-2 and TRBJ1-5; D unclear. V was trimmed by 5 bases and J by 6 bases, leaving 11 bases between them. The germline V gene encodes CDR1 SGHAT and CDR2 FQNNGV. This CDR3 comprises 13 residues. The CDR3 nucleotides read TGTGCCAGCAGCGGGGAGACCGGTCAGCCCCAGCATTTT. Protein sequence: CASSGETGQPQHF.

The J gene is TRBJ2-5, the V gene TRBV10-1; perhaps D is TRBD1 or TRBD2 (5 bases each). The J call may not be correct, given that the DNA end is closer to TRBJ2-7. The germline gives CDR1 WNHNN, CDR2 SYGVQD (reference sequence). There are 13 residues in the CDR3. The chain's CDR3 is CAARGGEAYEQYF. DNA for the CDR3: TGCGCAGCACGGGGCGGAGAGGCCTACGAGCAGTACTTC.

The CDR3 sequence is CASSLEGYSYEQYF. CDR3 in DNA: TGTGCCAGCAGCTTAGAAGGCTACTCCTACGAGCAGTACTTC. The chain recombines TRBV7-2 with TRBJ2-7; D uncertain. The CDR3 runs to 14 residues. Deletions cut 1 base from V and 0 bases from J, with 7 bases between. Germline V CDR1 and CDR2: SGHTA, FQGNSA.

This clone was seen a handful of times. CDR3 sequence: CASSTMGSPDTQYF. CDR3 in DNA: TGTGCCAGCAGTACTATGGGAAGCCCAGATACGCAGTATTTT. V and J are TRBV27 and TRBJ2-3; D unclear. The CDR3 sequence is 14 residues long. Looked up from germline, CDR1 is MNHEY and CDR2 is SMNVEV (reference sequence). V lost 5 bases, J lost 4 bases, and 13 bases lay in between.

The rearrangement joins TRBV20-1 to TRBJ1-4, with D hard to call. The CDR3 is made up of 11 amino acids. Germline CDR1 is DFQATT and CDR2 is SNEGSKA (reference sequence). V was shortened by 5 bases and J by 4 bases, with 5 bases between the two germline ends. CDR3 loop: CSAQFNEKLFF. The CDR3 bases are TGCAGTGCTCAGTTTAATGAAAAACTGTTTTTT.

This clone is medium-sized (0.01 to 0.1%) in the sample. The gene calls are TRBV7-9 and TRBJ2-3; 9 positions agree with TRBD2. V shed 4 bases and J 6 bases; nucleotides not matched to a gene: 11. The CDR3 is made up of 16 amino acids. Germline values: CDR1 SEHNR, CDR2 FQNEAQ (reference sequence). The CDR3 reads CASSSPLAAGGDTQYF. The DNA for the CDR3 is TGTGCCAGCAGCTCACCTCTAGCGGCGGGGGGGGATACGCAGTATTTT.

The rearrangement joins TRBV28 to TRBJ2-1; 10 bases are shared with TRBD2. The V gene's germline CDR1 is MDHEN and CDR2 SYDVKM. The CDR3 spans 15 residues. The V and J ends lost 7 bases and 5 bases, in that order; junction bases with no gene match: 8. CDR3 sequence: CASTLIAGGNNEQFF. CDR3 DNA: TGTGCCAGCACACTTATAGCGGGAGGAAACAATGAGCAGTTCTTC.

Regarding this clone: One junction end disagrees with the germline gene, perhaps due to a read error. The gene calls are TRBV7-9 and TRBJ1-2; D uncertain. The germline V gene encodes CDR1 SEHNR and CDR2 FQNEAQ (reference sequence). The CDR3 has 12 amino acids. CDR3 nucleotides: TGTGCCAGCCTCTCAGTGGGAGACGGCTGCACCTTC. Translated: CASLSVGDGCTF. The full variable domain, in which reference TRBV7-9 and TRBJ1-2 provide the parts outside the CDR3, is DTGVSQNPRHKITKRGQNVTFRCDPISEHNRLYWYRQTLGQGPEFLTYFQNEAQLEKSRLLSDRFSAERPKGSFSTLEIQRTEQGDSAMYLCASLSVGDGCTFGSGTRLTVV.

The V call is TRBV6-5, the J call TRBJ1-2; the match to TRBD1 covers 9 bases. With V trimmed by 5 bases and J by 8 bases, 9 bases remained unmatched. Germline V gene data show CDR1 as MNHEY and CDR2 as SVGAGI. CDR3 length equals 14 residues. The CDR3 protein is CASSALGQGGGYTF. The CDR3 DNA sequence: TGTGCCAGCAGTGCCCTGGGACAGGGCGGCGGCTACACCTTC.

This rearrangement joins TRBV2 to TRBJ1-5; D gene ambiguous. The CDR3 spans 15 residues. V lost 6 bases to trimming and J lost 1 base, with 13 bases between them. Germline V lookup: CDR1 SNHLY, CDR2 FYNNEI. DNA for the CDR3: TGTGCCAGCAGCCGACACCTCGGCAGCAATCAGCCCCAGCATTTT. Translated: CASSRHLGSNQPQHF.

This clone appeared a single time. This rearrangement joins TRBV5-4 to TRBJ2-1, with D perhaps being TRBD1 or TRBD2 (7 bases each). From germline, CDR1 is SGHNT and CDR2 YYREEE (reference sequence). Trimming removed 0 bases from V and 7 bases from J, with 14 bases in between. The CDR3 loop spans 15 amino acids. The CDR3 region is CASSLAGGAKNEQFF. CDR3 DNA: TGTGCCAGCAGCTTGGCAGGGGGGGCGAAGAATGAGCAGTTCTTC. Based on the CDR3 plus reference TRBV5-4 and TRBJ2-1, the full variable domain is ETGVTQSPTHLIKTRGQQVTLRCSSQSGHNTVSWYQQALGQGPQFIFQYYREEENGRGNFPPRFSGLQFPNYSSELNVNALELDDSALYLCASSLAGGAKNEQFFGPGTRLTVL.

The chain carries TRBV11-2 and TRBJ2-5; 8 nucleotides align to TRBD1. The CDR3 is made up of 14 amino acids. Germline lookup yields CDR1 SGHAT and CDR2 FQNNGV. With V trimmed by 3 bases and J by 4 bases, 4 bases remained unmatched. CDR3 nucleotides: TGTGCCAGCAGCTTGGACAGGGAGACAGAGACCCAGTACTTC. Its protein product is CASSLDRETETQYF.

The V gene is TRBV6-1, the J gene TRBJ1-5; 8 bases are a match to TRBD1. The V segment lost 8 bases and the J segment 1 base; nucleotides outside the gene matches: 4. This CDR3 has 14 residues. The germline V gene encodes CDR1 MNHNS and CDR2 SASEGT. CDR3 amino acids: CASARDRSNQPQHF. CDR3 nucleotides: TGTGCCAGCGCGAGGGACAGGAGCAATCAGCCCCAGCATTTT.

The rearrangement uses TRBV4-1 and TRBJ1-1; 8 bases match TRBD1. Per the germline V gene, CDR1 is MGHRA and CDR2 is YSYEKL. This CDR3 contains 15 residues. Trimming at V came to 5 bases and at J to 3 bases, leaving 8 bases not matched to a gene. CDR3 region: CASSNSGTGDTEAFF. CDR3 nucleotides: TGCGCCAGCAGCAATTCCGGGACAGGCGACACTGAAGCTTTCTTT.

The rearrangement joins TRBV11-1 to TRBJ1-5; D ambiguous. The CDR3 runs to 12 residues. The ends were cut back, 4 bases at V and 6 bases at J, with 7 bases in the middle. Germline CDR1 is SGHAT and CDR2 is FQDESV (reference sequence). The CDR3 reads CASSSGSQPQHF. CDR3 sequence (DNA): TGTGCCAGCAGCTCCGGAAGTCAGCCCCAGCATTTT. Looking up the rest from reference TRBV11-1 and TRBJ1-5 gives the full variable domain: EAEVAQSPRYKITEKSQAVAFWCDPISGHATLYWYRQILGQGPELLVQFQDESVVDDSQLPKDRFSAERLKGVDSTLKIQPAELGDSAMYLCASSSGSQPQHFGDGTRLSIL.

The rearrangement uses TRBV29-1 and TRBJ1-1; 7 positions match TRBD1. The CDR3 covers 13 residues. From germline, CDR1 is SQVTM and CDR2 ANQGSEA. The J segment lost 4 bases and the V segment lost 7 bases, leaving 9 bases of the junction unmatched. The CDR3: CSASQGRSTEAFF. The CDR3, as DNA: TGCAGCGCTTCACAGGGGAGGAGCACTGAAGCTTTCTTT.

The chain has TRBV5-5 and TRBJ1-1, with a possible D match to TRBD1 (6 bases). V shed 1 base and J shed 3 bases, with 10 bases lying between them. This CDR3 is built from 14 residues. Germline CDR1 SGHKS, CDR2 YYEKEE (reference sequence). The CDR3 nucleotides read TGTGCCAGCAGCTTGCGATCAGGGGACACTGAAGCTTTCTTT. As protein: CASSLRSGDTEAFF.

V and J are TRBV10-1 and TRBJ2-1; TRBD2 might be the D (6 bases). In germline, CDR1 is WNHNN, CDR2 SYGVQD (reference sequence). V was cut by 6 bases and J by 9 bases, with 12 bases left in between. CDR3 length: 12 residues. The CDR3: CASSGVSGEQFF. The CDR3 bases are TGCGCCAGCAGCGGCGTTAGCGGTGAGCAGTTCTTC.